This T cell receptor (beta chain) was captured in a study of T cell clonotyping in hematopoietic cell transplantation. Sequenced by immunoSEQ multiplex PCR; TCRdb stores in-frame clones only, minus some. The sample contains around 3,000 clones, under 97% of which appear only once. The time point was: recipient sample about 28 days before transplant, after cytoreduction. Recipients were bled about 28 days pretransplant and at posttransplant days 30, 100, 180. The germline CDR1 and CDR2 sequences are MNHEY and SMNVEV (reference sequence). CDR3 length: 14 amino acids. The V segment lost 5 bases and the J segment 7 bases; nucleotides outside the gene matches: 8.

This chain uses TRBV27 with TRBJ2-1, with 7 bases identical to TRBD2. The sequence was collected from a woman aged 45-65 years with chronic myeloid leukemia. Some clones in this sample may be carry-over from other donors' samples. The material was peripheral blood mononuclear cells, obtained before stem cell transplant. The CDR3 spells CASSPRGGLNEQFF. The CDR3 DNA is TGTGCCAGCAGTCCCCGGGGAGGGCTGAATGAGCAGTTCTTC.